This T cell receptor beta chain was sequenced during a study of shared clonotypes between healthy human individuals. About this clone itself: Its antigen is currently unknown.

The method was immunoSEQ multiplex PCR; TCRdb's version includes in-frame clones alone and lacks a portion of them. This sample carries approximately 840,000 clones, 96% of them seen once, and the ten largest clones take under 0.3%. Study results and limitations: Naive subsets tended to show greater estimated richness than memory subsets.

This CDR3 spans 15 amino acids. V was clipped by 6 bases and J by 4 bases; unmatched bases: 12. The germline V gene encodes CDR1 MNHEY and CDR2 SMNVEV (reference sequence). The naive CD8 population came from CD45RO-negative cells selected for CCR7, without terminally differentiated effector memory CD45RA+ cells. The source is a man aged 30 to 45 in good health. The chain uses TRBV27 and TRBJ2-7; 7 bases fit TRBD1. Sample: naive CD8+ T cells sorted from blood. CDR3 nucleotides: TGTGCCAGCAGCCTTTTCGGGACAGATGGATACGAGCAGTACTTC. This translates into CASSLFGTDGYEQYF.